Following are 15 T cell receptor beta chains from one sample sequenced in a study of CD8 T cells in ankylosing spondylitis. Study outcomes and limitations: A TCR beta motif made of under 10 highly homologous variants seemed typical of ankylosing spondylitis blood.

One entry per CDR3 protein, called by TCRdb with MiXCR from the 5' RACE reads. The table shows a few hundred thousand distinct CDR3 sequences, with 20% to 25% occurring only once. Antigens of these TCRs are unknown. The sample consisted of blood, either unsorted or a sorted T cell fraction (not recorded which). The receptors stem from a male donor with ankylosing spondylitis.

This clonotype was recorded a few times. The V and J genes are TRBV20-1 and TRBJ1-1; D is perhaps TRBD1 (5 bases). The CDR3 contains 13 residues. Germline values: CDR1 DFQATT, CDR2 SNEGSKA (reference sequence). The germline V and J ends were trimmed by 6 bases and 5 bases, with 16 bases remaining between them. The CDR3 DNA follows: TGCAGTGCCGCGGGGGTGTCCACGACTGAAGCTTTCTTT. Its translation: CSAAGVSTTEAFF.

The gene calls are TRBV11-3 and TRBJ2-3; 7 bases are shared with TRBD2. The CDR3 is made up of 14 amino acids. Trimming cost V 5 bases and J 1 base; bases outside gene matches: 3. Germline V gene data show CDR1 as SGHNT and CDR2 as YENEEA. CDR3: CASSRGEGTDTQYF. DNA for the CDR3: TGTGCCAGCAGCCGGGGGGAGGGCACAGATACGCAGTATTTT.

This chain connects TRBV4-3 to TRBJ2-3; no firm D call. The germline V gene has CDR1 LGHNA and CDR2 YSLEER. This CDR3 contains 14 residues. The ends were cut back, 0 bases at V and 2 bases at J, with 6 bases in the middle. The CDR3 here is CASSQDSSTDTQYF. The DNA for the CDR3 is TGCGCCAGCAGCCAAGACAGTTCCACAGATACGCAGTATTTT.

The CDR3, as DNA: TGTGCCAGCAGCACACCCGGGACAGGGATAGATACGCAGTATTTT. It encodes CASSTPGTGIDTQYF. The chain recombines TRBV28 with TRBJ2-3; 9 bases are shared with TRBD1. With 6 bases clipped from V and 5 bases from J, the junction kept 9 bases outside the gene matches. Germline loops: CDR1 MDHEN, CDR2 SYDVKM. There are 15 residues in the CDR3.

The chain uses TRBV6-5 and TRBJ1-6, with D unresolved. Per germline, CDR1 MNHEY and CDR2 SVGAGI. The V end was cut by 2 bases, the J end by 9 bases, with 11 bases between. The CDR3 is 14 residues long. The CDR3 here is CASSYEAITSPLHF. The CDR3, as DNA: TGTGCCAGCAGTTACGAGGCAATCACTTCACCCCTCCACTTT.

This chain links TRBV5-5 with TRBJ1-1; no definite D call. Trimming cost V 0 bases and J 4 bases, with 7 bases left between them. Germline V lookup: CDR1 SGHKS, CDR2 YYEKEE (reference sequence). This CDR3 has 13 amino acids. CDR3 in DNA: TGTGCCAGCAGCTTGGTGGGGAGCACTGAAGCTTTCTTT. Translation: CASSLVGSTEAFF. Based on the CDR3 plus reference TRBV5-5 and TRBJ1-1, the full variable domain is DAGVTQSPTHLIKTRGQQVTLRCSPISGHKSVSWYQQVLGQGPQFIFQYYEKEERGRGNFPDRFSARQFPNYSSELNVNALLLGDSALYLCASSLVGSTEAFFGQGTRLTVV.

This clonotype was recorded a few times. The rearrangement links TRBV28 to TRBJ1-5; D gene unclear. CDR1 MDHEN and CDR2 SYDVKM come from the germline V gene. The CDR3 runs 12 residues. Trimming removed 2 bases from V and 15 bases from J, with 14 bases in between. CDR3 DNA sequence: TGTGCCAGCAGTTTAGTAGGGTCCGACCGGCATTTT. Translation gives CASSLVGSDRHF. The complete variable domain, with remaining parts taken from reference TRBV28 and TRBJ1-5, reads DVKVTQSSRYLVKRTGEKVFLECVQDMDHENMFWYRQDPGLGLRLIYFSYDVKMKEKGDIPEGYSVSREKKERFSLILESASTNQTSMYLCASSLVGSDRHFGDGTRLSIL.

This clonotype was seen ten or more times. This sequence joins TRBV30 and TRBJ1-2; D might be TRBD1 (6 bases). The CDR3 has 13 amino acids. CDR1 is GTSNPN and CDR2 is SVGIG in the germline V gene (reference sequence). Trimming cost V 3 bases and J 8 bases, with 16 bases left between them. The DNA of the CDR3 is TGTGCCTGGAGCTCCGCAGGGGACGGGGGCTACACCTTC. Protein sequence: CAWSSAGDGGYTF.

This clonotype occurred many times. The chain is built from TRBV20-1 and TRBJ2-1, with no clear D. This CDR3 is 15 amino acids long. The germline gives CDR1 DFQATT, CDR2 SNEGSKA (reference sequence). V gave up 1 base and J gave up 0 bases, with 10 bases separating them. DNA for the CDR3: TGCAGTGCTAGAGGGGCGGAGAGCTCCTACAATGAGCAGTTCTTC. As protein: CSARGAESSYNEQFF.

The chain joins TRBV2 to TRBJ2-2; D gene uncertain. V lost 3 bases, J lost 2 bases, and 10 bases lay in between. The CDR3 is 15 amino acids. Germline V gives CDR1 SNHLY, CDR2 FYNNEI. The DNA of the CDR3 is TGTGCCAGCAGTGAGAGAGGCCTCAACACCGGGGAGCTGTTTTTT. Protein: CASSERGLNTGELFF. The full variable domain, its missing parts supplied by reference TRBV2 and TRBJ2-2, is EPEVTQTPSHQVTQMGQEVILRCVPISNHLYFYWYRQILGQKVEFLVSFYNNEISEKSEIFDDQFSVERPDGSNFTLKIRSTKLEDSAMYFCASSERGLNTGELFFGEGSRLTVL.

This clonotype was recorded many times. This chain connects TRBV6-2 or TRBV6-3 to TRBJ1-5; the match to TRBD1 covers 7 bases. CDR3 length: 14 residues. J lost 7 bases, V lost 6 bases, and 9 bases had no gene match. CDR1 is MNHEY, CDR2 SVGEGT, per germline. The CDR3 is CASSYDRAGQPQHF. In DNA form, the CDR3 reads TGTGCCAGCAGCTATGACAGGGCGGGCCAGCCCCAGCATTTT.

The V call is TRBV27, the J call TRBJ2-5; no reliable D call. Per the germline V gene, CDR1 is MNHEY and CDR2 is SMNVEV (reference sequence). CDR3 length: 15 residues. Trimming took off 3 bases at V and 3 bases at J, with 14 bases between the two ends. The CDR3 DNA sequence: TGTGCCAGCAGTTTTTGGTCGGCAGGTGAAGAGACCCAGTACTTC. It yields the protein CASSFWSAGEETQYF.

This chain uses TRBV7-9 with TRBJ1-5, with D perhaps TRBD1 (6 bases). The ends were cut back, 5 bases at V and 7 bases at J, with 12 bases in the middle. This CDR3 region has 13 residues. Germline CDR1 is SEHNR and CDR2 is FQNEAQ (reference sequence). In nucleotides, the CDR3 is TGTGCCAGCAGCGGGGACACCAAACAGCCCCAGCATTTT. Translation: CASSGDTKQPQHF. Using reference TRBV7-9 and TRBJ1-5 for the parts outside the CDR3, the full variable domain is DTGVSQNPRHKITKRGQNVTFRCDPISEHNRLYWYRQTLGQGPEFLTYFQNEAQLEKSRLLSDRFSAERPKGSFSTLEIQRTEQGDSAMYLCASSGDTKQPQHFGDGTRLSIL.

V is TRBV9 and J is TRBJ2-2; tentative D call: TRBD1 (6 bases). V gave up 3 bases and J gave up 0 bases, with 21 bases separating them. The CDR3 is 19 residues long. Germline V gene lookup returns CDR1 SGDLS and CDR2 YYNGEE. CDR3 residues: CASSAQPRTALSNTGELFF. CDR3 nucleotide sequence: TGTGCCAGCAGCGCACAACCTAGGACAGCTCTCTCGAACACCGGGGAGCTGTTTTTT.

The chain combines TRBV4-2 with TRBJ2-1, with D unclear. V lost 1 base, J lost 8 bases, and 18 bases lay in between. The CDR3 spans 16 residues. CDR1 is LGHNA, CDR2 YNFKEQ, per germline. The CDR3 DNA reads as TGTGCCAGCAGCCAAGTAGGACGCCTTGGATACGATGAGCAGTTCTTC. As protein: CASSQVGRLGYDEQFF.